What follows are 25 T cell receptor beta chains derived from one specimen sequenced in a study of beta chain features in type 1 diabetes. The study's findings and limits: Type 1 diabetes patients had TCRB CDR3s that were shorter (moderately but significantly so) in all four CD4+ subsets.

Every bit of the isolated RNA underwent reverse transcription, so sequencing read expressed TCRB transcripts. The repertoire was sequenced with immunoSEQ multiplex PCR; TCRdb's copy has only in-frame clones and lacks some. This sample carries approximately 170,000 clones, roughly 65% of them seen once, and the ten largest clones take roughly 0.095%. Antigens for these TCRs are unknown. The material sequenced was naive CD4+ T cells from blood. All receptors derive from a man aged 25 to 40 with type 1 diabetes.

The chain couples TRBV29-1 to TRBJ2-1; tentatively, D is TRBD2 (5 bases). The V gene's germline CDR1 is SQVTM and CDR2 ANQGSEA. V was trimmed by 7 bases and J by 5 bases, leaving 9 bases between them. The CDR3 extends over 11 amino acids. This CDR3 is CSGETHNEQFF. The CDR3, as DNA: TGCAGCGGGGAGACTCACAATGAGCAGTTCTTC.

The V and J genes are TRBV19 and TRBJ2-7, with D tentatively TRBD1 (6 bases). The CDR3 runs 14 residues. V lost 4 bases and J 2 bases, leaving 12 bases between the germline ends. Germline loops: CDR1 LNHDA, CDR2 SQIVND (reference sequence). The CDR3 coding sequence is TGTGCCAGTAGTACCGACAGGTTACCCTACGAGCAGTACTTC. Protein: CASSTDRLPYEQYF.

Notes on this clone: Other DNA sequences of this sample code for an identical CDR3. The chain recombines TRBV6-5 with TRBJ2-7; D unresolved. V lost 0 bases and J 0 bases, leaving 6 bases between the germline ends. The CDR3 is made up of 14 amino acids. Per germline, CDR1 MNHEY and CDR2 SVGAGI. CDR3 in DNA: TGTGCCAGCAGTTACTCAGCCAGCTCCTACGAGCAGTACTTC. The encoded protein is CASSYSASSYEQYF.

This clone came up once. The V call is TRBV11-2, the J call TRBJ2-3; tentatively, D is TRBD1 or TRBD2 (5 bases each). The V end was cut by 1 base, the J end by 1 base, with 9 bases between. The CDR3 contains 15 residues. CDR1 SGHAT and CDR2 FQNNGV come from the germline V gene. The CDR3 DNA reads TGTGCCAGCAGCTTAGTGGGGGTGGGCACAGATACGCAGTATTTT. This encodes CASSLVGVGTDTQYF.

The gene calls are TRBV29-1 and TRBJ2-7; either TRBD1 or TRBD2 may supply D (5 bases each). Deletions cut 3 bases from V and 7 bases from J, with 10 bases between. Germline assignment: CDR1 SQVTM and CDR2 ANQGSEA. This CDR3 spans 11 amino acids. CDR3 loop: CSVDGAREQYF. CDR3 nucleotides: TGCAGCGTTGACGGGGCCAGGGAGCAGTACTTC.

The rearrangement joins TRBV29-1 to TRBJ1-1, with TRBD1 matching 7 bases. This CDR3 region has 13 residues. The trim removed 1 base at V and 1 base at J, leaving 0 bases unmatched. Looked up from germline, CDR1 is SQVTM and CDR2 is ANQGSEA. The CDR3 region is CSVEGQGNTEAFF. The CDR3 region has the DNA TGCAGCGTTGAAGGACAGGGGAACACTGAAGCTTTCTTT.

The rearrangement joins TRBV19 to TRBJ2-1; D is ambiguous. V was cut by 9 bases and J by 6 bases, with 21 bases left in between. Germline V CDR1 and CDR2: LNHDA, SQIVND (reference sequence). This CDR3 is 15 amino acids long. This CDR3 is CASRSDMGSGNEQFF. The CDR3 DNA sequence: TGTGCCAGCAGGTCAGACATGGGGTCGGGCAATGAGCAGTTCTTC.

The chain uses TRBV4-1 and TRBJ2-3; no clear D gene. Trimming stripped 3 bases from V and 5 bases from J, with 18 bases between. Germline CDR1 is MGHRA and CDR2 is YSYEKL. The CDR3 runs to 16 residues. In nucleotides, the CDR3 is TGCGCCAGCAGCCATCTGGGGAAGGACGTACGAGATACGCAGTATTTT. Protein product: CASSHLGKDVRDTQYF.

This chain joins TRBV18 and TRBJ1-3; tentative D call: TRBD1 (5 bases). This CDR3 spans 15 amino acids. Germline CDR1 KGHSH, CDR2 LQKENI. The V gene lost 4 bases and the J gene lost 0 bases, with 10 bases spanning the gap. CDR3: CASSLGADSGNTIYF. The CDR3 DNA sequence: TGTGCCAGCTCACTCGGGGCGGACTCTGGAAACACCATATATTTT.

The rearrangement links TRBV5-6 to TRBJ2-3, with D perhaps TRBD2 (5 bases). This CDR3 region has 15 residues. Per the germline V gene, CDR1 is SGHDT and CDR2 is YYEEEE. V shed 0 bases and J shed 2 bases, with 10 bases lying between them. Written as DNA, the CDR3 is TGTGCCAGCAGCTTGGGTTCGGGGAACACAGATACGCAGTATTTT. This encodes CASSLGSGNTDTQYF.

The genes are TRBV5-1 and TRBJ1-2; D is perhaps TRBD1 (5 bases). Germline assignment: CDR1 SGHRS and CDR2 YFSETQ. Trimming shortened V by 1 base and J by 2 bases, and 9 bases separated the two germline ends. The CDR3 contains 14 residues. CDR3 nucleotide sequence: TGCGCCAGCAGCTTGCCAAACAGGAACTATGGCTACACCTTC. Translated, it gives CASSLPNRNYGYTF.

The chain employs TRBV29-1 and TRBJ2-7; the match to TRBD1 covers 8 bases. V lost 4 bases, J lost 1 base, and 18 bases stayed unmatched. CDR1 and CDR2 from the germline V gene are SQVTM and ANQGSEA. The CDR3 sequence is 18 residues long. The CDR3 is CSVVPGTGRRRGSYEQYF. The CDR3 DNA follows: TGCAGCGTTGTACCCGGGACAGGTAGAAGGAGGGGTTCCTACGAGCAGTACTTC.

The DNA for the CDR3 is TGCGCCAGCTCTCTCCGTATAGATACGCAGTATTTT. It codes for CASSLRIDTQYF. V usage is TRBV10-1 and J usage is TRBJ2-3; unclear D gene. The CDR3 loop spans 12 amino acids. CDR1 and CDR2 (germline): WNHNN, SYGVQD (reference sequence). The V and J ends lost 8 bases and 5 bases respectively, with 11 bases between them.

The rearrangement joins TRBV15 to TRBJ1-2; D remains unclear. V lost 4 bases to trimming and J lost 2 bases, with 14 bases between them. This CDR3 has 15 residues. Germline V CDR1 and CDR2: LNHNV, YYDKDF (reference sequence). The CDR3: CATSKFKTLNYGYTF. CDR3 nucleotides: TGTGCCACCAGCAAGTTTAAAACGCTCAACTATGGCTACACCTTC.

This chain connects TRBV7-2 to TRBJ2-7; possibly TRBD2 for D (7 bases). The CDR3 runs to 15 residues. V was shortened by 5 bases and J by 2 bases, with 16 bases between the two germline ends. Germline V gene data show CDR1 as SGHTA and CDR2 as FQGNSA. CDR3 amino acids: CASSLRAGATYEQYF. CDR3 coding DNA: TGTGCCAGCAGCCTCCGGGCGGGGGCCACCTACGAGCAGTACTTC.

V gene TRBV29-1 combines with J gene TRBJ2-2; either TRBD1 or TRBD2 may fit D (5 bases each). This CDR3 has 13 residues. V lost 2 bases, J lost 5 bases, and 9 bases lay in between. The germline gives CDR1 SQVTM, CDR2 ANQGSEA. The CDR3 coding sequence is TGCAGCGTTGAAACTAGGGGAACCGGGGAGCTGTTTTTT. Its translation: CSVETRGTGELFF.

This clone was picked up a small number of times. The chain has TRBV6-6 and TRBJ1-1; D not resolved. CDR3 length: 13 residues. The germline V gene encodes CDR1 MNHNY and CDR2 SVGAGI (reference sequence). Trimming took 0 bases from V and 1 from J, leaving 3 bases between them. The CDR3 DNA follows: TGTGCCAGCAGTTACTCGAGGAACACTGAAGCTTTCTTT. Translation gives CASSYSRNTEAFF.

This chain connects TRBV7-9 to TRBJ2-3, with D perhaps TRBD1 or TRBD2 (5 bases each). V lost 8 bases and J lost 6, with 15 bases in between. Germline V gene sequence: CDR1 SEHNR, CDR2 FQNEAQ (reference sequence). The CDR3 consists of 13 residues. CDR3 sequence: CASRPRGEDTQYF. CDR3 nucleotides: TGTGCCAGCCGACCGAGGGGCGAGGATACGCAGTATTTT.

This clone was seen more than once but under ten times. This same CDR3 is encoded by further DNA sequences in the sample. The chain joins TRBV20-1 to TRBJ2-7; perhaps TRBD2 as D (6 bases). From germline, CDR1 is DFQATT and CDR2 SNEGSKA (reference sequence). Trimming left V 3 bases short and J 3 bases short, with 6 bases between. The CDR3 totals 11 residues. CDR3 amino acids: CSASGGYEQYF. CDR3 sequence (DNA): TGCAGTGCTAGCGGGGGCTACGAGCAGTACTTC.

In nucleotides, the CDR3 is TGCGCCAGCAGCTCCGAAATACAAGAGACCCAGTACTTC. This encodes CASSSEIQETQYF. The chain links TRBV5-1 to TRBJ2-5; D is uncertain. V was clipped by 3 bases and J by 2 bases, with 8 bases between them. CDR3 length: 13 residues. Per the germline V gene, CDR1 is SGHRS and CDR2 is YFSETQ.

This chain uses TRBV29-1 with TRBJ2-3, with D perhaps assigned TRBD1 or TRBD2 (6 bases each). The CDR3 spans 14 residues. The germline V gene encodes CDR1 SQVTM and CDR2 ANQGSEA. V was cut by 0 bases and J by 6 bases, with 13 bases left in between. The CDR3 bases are TGCAGCGTTGAAGACCCCGGGGGCGTGGATACGCAGTATTTT. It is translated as CSVEDPGGVDTQYF.

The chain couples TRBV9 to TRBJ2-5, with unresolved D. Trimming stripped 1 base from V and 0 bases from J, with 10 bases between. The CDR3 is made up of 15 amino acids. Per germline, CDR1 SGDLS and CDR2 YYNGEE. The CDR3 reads CASSVLQGNQETQYF. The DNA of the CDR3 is TGTGCCAGCAGCGTACTACAAGGGAACCAAGAGACCCAGTACTTC. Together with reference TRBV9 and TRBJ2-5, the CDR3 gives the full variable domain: DSGVTQTPKHLITATGQRVTLRCSPRSGDLSVYWYQQSLDQGLQFLIQYYNGEERAKGNILERFSAQQFPDLHSELNLSSLELGDSALYFCASSVLQGNQETQYFGPGTRLLVL.

The CDR3 coding sequence is TGTGCCAGCAGCTTACTTCCAGGGGGCTGGGAGACCCAGTACTTC. Translating gives CASSLLPGGWETQYF. V is TRBV7-2 and J is TRBJ2-5, with 8 nucleotides matching TRBD1. Germline CDR1 reads SGHTA; CDR2 reads FQGNSA. V was pared by 2 bases and J by 5 bases, with 7 bases of the junction left unmatched. CDR3 length equals 15 residues.

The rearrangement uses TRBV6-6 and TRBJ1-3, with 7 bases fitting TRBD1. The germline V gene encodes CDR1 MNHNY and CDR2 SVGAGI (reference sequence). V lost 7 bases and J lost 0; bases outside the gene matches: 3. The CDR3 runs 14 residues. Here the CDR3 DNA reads TGTGCCAGCAAGACAGGGACCTCTGGAAACACCATATATTTT. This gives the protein CASKTGTSGNTIYF.

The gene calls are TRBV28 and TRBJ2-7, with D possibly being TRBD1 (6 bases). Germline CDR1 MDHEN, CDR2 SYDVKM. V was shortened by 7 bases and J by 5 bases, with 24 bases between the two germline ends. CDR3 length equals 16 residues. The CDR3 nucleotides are TGTGCCAGCACCTCACCCTGGGAACAGGGTAGCGACGAGCAGTACTTC. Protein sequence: CASTSPWEQGSDEQYF.